These T cell receptor beta chains were read from a single sample in a study of cytomegalovirus exposure and HLA in healthy donors. Assay: immunoSEQ multiplex PCR; the TCRdb copy retains only in-frame clones and omits some. The sample lists some 94,000 clones, approximately 70% seen once, with 2.5% to 3% in the top ten. Source material: PBMCs. The receptors shown here come from a man aged 50 to 59 in good health and CMV-seronegative. CDR3s include the opening cysteine and the closing phenylalanine or tryptophan.

cdr3_length j_call v_call cdr3_aa
16 TRBJ1-2 TRBV5-1 CASSLYNTRFPYGYTF
16 TRBJ2-7 TRBV5-1 CASSLPLAGTPYEQYF
15 TRBJ1-4 TRBV18 CASSQRHQTTEKLFF
12 TRBJ2-7 TRBV5-1 CASSSGSYEQYF
13 TRBJ2-7 TRBV5-1 CATRPGVGSEQYF
13 TRBJ2-7 TRBV27 CASSLRRGGEQYF
12 TRBJ1-2 TRBV2 CASSPQPYGYTF
15 TRBJ2-7 TRBV5-1 CASSLDPQSSYEQYF
14 TRBJ2-1 TRBV29-1 CSVERTSGYNEQFF
14 TRBJ1-1 TRBV5-6 CASSHRSPSTEAFF
11 TRBJ2-7 TRBV20-1 CSGGSSYEQYF
13 TRBJ1-1 TRBV7-3 CASSRTVNTEAFF
16 TRBJ1-5 TRBV4-3 CASSQGIDRVMQPQHF
15 TRBJ2-5 TRBV7-6 CASSLGGQGKKTQYF
12 TRBJ1-2 TRBV27 CASSPTGWGYTF
15 TRBJ1-5 TRBV6-1 CASSERVRGNQPQHF